Sequencing of this T cell receptor beta chain was carried out in a study of T-cell reconstitution after alpha-beta-depleted transplantation in children. Library preparation (for TCRbeta) was performed with unique molecular identifiers. TCRdb re-derived calls from the PCR reads in MiXCR, one entry per CDR3 protein. There are about 610,000 distinct CDR3 sequences in the sample; approximately 10% occur only once, and roughly 3.9% lies in the top ten. CDR3 length equals 16 residues. V gave up 3 bases and J gave up 10 bases; unmatched junction bases: 18. CDR1 is SQVTM, CDR2 ANQGSEA, per germline. Material: PBMCs from the stem cell graft donor, obtained from the stem cell graft. The receptor was derived from a human donor who donated a stem cell graft to a child with acute myeloid leukemia. The chain combines TRBV29-1 with TRBJ1-1; TRBD1 matches at 9 bases. DNA for the CDR3: TGCAGCGTTGACCCTAGCGCATGGACAGGGGTTAATGGAGCTTTCTTT. Translated, it gives CSVDPSAWTGVNGAFF.